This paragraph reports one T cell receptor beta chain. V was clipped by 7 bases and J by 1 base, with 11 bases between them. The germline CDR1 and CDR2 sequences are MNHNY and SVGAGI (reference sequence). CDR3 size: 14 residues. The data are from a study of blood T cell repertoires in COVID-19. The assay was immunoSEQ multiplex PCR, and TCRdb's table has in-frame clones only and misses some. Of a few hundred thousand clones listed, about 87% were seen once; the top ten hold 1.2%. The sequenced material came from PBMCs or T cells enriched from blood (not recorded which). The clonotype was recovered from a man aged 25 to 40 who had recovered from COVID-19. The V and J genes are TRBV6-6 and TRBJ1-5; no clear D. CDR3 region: CASNNPGSNQPQHF. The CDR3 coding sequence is TGTGCCAGCAATAACCCAGGCAGCAATCAGCCCCAGCATTTT.